The subject of this entry is one T cell receptor beta chain. The junction departs from the called germline gene at one end, perhaps through a read error. The data derive from a study of blood T cell repertoires in COVID-19. Method: immunoSEQ multiplex PCR; TCRdb's copy keeps in-frame clones and lacks some. In the table there are 100,000 to 150,000 clones, about 87% of which are singletons. In germline, CDR1 is LNHDA, CDR2 SQIVND (reference sequence). CDR3 size: 15 residues. Specimen: peripheral blood. This chain uses TRBV19 with TRBJ1-5; D gene uncertain. This TCR derives from a man between 45 and 60 years old with active COVID-19. The CDR3 reads CASSSSLGSNQPQHF. CDR3 DNA sequence: TGTGCCAGTAGTTCCAGTCTAGGGAGCAACCAGCCCCAGCATTTT.